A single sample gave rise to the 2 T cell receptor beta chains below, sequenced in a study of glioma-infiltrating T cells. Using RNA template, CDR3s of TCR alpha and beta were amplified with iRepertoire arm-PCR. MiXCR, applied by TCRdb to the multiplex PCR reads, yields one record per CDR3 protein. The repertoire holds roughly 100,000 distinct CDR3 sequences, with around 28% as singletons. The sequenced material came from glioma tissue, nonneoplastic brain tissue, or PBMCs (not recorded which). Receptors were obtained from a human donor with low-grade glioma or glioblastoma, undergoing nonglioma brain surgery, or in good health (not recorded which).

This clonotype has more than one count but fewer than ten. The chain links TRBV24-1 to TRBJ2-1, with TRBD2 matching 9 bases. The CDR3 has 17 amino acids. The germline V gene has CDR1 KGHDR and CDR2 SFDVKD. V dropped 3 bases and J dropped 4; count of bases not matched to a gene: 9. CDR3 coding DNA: TGTGCCACCAGTGATCAACCTAGCGGGGTAGGGTACAATGAGCAGTTCTTC. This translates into CATSDQPSGVGYNEQFF.

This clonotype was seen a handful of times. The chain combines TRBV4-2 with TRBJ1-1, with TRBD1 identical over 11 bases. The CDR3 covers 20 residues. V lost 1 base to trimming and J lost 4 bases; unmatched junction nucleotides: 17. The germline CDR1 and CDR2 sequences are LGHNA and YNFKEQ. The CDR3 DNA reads TGTGCCAGCAGCCAAGTCTTATCCGGGACGTCCGGGACAGGGGGCACTGAAGCTTTCTTT. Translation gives CASSQVLSGTSGTGGTEAFF.